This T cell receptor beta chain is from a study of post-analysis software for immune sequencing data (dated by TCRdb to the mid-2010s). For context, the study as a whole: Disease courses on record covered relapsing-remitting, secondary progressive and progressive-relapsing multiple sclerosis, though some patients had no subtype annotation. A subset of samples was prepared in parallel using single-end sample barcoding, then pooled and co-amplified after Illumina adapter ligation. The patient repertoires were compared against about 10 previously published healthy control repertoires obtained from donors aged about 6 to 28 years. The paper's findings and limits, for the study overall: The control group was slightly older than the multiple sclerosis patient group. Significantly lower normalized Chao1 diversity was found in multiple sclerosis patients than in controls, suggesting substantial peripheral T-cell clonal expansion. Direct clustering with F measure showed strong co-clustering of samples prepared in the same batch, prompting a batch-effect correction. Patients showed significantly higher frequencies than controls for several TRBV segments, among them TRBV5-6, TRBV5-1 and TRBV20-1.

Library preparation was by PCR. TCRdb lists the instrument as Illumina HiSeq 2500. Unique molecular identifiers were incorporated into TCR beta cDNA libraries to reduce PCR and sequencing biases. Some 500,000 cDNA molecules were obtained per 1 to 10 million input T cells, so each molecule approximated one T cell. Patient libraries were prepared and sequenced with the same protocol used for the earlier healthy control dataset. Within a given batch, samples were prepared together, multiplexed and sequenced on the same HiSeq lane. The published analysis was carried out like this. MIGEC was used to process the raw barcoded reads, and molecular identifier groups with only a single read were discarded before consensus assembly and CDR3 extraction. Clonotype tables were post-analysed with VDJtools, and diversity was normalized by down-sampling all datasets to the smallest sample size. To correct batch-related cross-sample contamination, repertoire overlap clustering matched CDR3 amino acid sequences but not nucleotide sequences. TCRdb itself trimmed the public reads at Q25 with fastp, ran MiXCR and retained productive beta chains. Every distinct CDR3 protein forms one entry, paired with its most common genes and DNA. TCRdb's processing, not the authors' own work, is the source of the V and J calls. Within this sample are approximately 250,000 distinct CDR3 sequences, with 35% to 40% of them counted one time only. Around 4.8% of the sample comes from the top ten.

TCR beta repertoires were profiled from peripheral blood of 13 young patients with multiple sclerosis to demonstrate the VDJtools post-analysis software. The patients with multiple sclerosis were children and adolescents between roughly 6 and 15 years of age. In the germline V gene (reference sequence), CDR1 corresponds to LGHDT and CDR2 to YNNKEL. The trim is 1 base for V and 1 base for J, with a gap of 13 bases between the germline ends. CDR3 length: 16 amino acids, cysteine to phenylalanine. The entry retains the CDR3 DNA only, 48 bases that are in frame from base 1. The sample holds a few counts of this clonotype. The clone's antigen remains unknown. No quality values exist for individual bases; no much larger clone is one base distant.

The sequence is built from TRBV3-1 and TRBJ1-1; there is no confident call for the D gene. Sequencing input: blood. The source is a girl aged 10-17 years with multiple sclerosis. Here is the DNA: TGTGCCAGCAGCCAAGGTGATTACGGCCCGAACACTGAAGCTTTCTTT. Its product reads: CASSQGDYGPNTEAFF.